This TCR beta chain comes out of a study of early stage breast cancer tumors (dated 2017 in TCRdb). In terms of the full investigation: Of the 15 to 20 invasive breast tumors, more than 9 were found to be estrogen receptor-positive, progesterone receptor-positive and HER2-negative. On average, each sample had around 10-fold read coverage. Across all samples, 2,651,842 templates representing 1,097,674 unique clonotypes were detected. Of the roughly twelve ER+/PR+/HER2- tumors, eight were classified as invasive ductal carcinomas and four as invasive lobular carcinomas.

The study profiled bulk TCR beta-chain repertoires in matched peripheral blood, tumor and adjacent normal breast tissue taken from around 15 patients with early-stage breast cancer. Before surgery, roughly 4.5-11 mL of whole blood was collected into EDTA tubes and then processed within 2 hours. Ficoll-Paque centrifugation in SepMate-50 tubes was used to isolate peripheral blood mononuclear cells. PBMCs were cryopreserved in aliquots of 2 to 4 million cells in approximately 90% FBS with around 10% DMSO and kept in liquid nitrogen. The Qiagen AllPrep DNA/RNA Mini kit was used to extract genomic DNA. Each sample was amplified in two independent genomic DNA replicates, using roughly 0.51 ug for blood and about 1.6 ug for tumor or normal breast. TCRB sequencing of genomic DNA was carried out with the ImmunoSeq Intro kit according to the manufacturer's instructions. For absolute quantification, the roughly 34-cycle multiplex PCR included proprietary primers along with spike-in control sequences. Single-end 150-bp reads were used to sequence an 87-bp fragment spanning the CDR3 and the flanking V and J genes. Seven samples, with two replicates for each sample, were multiplexed per lane of an Illumina MiSeq using version 3.0 chemistry. The authors' analysis ran thus. Raw data were processed by the vendor's proprietary pipeline, with both replicates merged into one result per sample. A clonotype was defined as productive rearrangements that share the same V-gene family, CDR3 amino acid sequence and J-gene segment. Clonality was calculated as 1 minus the normalized Shannon entropy (Pielou evenness) of TCRB abundances. T cell density was estimated as total templates divided by the number of input cells, with the number of input cells inferred from the DNA input amount. Recon with default parameters was used to estimate total repertoire diversity and clonality. A clonotype counted as tumor-enriched if its abundance in tumor exceeded 0.1% and was at least 32-fold higher than its abundance in normal breast. The source is immuneACCESS, and TCRdb retained only in-frame sequences with V and J called. Part of the clones is not carried over; for the studies checked, unresolved V genes explain less than half of this, and the remainder is unexplained. V and J calls plus clone size are reproduced from that table; the DNA served to infer D and trimming. The sample contains 50,000 or so clones, roughly 83% of them found a single time. Of the sample, roughly 1.5% falls within the top ten clones.

Clipping removes 5 bases from V and 6 bases from J, with 6 as the unmatched junction base count. The CDR3 measures 15 amino acids from cysteine to phenylalanine. Left in the record is the CDR3 DNA by itself, 45 bases read in frame from the first base. Looking up the germline V gene (reference sequence) yields CDR1 SEHNR and CDR2 FQNEAQ. As to this clone: No cognate antigen has been identified for it. No per-base quality is available; no much larger clone lies one base away.

Findings and caveats that apply to the study as a whole: Tumors showed about 2.3-fold higher T cell density and higher clonality than adjacent normal breast tissue. Enriched TCRB sequences shared across patients were found to be mostly commonly generated sequences that were unlikely to play an important role in the tumor microenvironment. Repertoires from blood and normal breast were more alike than repertoires from blood and tumor, and in about 90% of the 16 patients, comparing each tissue with blood separated tumor from normal. Bulk genomic DNA sequencing of unsorted cells missed chain pairing and functional markers such as CD4, CD8 and FOXP3. Analysis by tumor subtype was prevented by the small cohort size.

The rearrangement joined TRBV7-9 to TRBJ1-5; 11 bases in the middle match TRBD1. The TCR originated in a person aged 50-59 years with breast cancer. Sequencing used blood. The DNA sequence is as follows: TGTGCCAGCAGCCAAGGACAGGGGGCTACTCAGCCCCAGCATTTT. This encodes CASSQGQGATQPQHF.